Listed below are T cell receptor beta chains from one sample, sequenced in a study of blood T cell repertoires in COVID-19. Measured with immunoSEQ multiplex PCR; TCRdb has only the in-frame clones, and not every one. The table records more than 150,000 clones, approximately 80% of them present only once. The sequenced sample was PBMCs or T cells enriched from blood (not recorded which). The receptors come from a man aged 50 to 60 who had recovered from COVID-19. CDR3s include the opening cysteine and the closing phenylalanine or tryptophan.

length | J | V | CDR3
14 | TRBJ1-1 | TRBV11-2 | CASSLGWGVTEAFF
15 | TRBJ1-2 | TRBV15 | CATSRADRGIHGYTF
15 | TRBJ2-2 | TRBV12-5 | CASAASRGYTGELFF
13 | TRBJ2-7 | TRBV6-1 | CASSETGVGEQYF
15 | TRBJ1-3 | TRBV6-5 | CASGDRSHSGNTIYF
14 | TRBJ2-1 | TRBV7-3 | CASSLGTSGSRQFF
16 | TRBJ2-2 | TRBV10-3 | CAILGQKAMNTGELFF
16 | TRBJ2-7 | TRBV4-2 | CASSLQTGTRDYEQYF
15 | TRBJ2-7 | TRBV5-5 | CASSLGLAGAYEQYF
14 | TRBJ2-3 | TRBV3-1/TRBV3-2 | CASSRVLAGGPSFF
17 | TRBJ2-1 | TRBV6-2/TRBV6-3 | CASSYSIGTSGDNEQFF
16 | TRBJ2-1 | TRBV19 | CASSMPTSGSYNEQFF
16 | TRBJ1-2 | TRBV19 | CASKPGQGLDRAGYTF
15 | TRBJ1-1 | TRBV5-1 | CASSSGQGEGTEAFF
13 | TRBJ1-2 | TRBV29-1 | CSVEEALSYGYTF
14 | TRBJ1-1 | TRBV27 | CASSWGGMNTEAFF
12 | TRBJ1-2 | TRBV12-3/TRBV12-4 | CASSRSGNGYTF
13 | TRBJ2-7 | TRBV29-1 | CSVGDRGGYEQYF
14 | TRBJ1-5 | TRBV19 | CASSMEDSGEAQHF
15 | TRBJ2-1 | TRBV30 | CAWSRRGGIYNEQFF
15 | TRBJ2-3 | TRBV15 | CATSREDSRTDTQYF
15 | TRBJ2-3 | TRBV27 | CASSLSKRSTDTQYF
13 | TRBJ2-2 | TRBV28 | CASPDRNTGELFF
16 | TRBJ2-2 | TRBV19 | CASSLNGGGITGELFF
15 | TRBJ1-5 | TRBV18 | CASSPQEGWNQPQHF
15 | TRBJ1-4 | TRBV5-1 | CASSPEWQTNEKLFF
18 | TRBJ1-2 | TRBV7-6 | CASSLAAVGSQSNYGYTF
15 | TRBJ2-6 | TRBV24-1 | CATSDAGLGANVLTF
13 | TRBJ2-7 | TRBV18 | CASSRLKVGEQYF
15 | TRBJ1-2 | TRBV7-2 | CASSLGRMLNYGYTF
14 | TRBJ1-2 | TRBV6-1 | CASSEARTAYGYTF
14 | TRBJ2-3 | TRBV5-1 | CASSSRDRGDTQYF
15 | TRBJ2-6 | TRBV2 | CASSITSSGANVLTF
11 | TRBJ1-2 | TRBV29-1 | CSVGQPNGYTF
15 | TRBJ1-1 | TRBV5-1 | CASSSRQGRNTEAFF
17 | TRBJ2-3 | TRBV19 | CASSISHQGAGTDTQYF
15 | TRBJ2-3 | TRBV3-1/TRBV3-2 | CASSRGTRGTDTQYF
14 | TRBJ1-2 | TRBV10-3 | CAISPGQGPYGYTF
16 | TRBJ2-3 | TRBV24-1 | CATSDEGQGSKDTQYF
13 | TRBJ1-2 | TRBV2 | CASSDYRVDGYTF
16 | TRBJ2-7 | TRBV19 | CASSFRAGGALHEQYF
13 | TRBJ1-2 | TRBV6-5 | CASSYPTGGGYTF
15 | TRBJ2-1 | TRBV25-1 | CASSHTVSSYNEQFF
13 | TRBJ1-2 | TRBV7-3 | CASSLMRGHGYTF
17 | TRBJ2-1 | TRBV5-8 | CASSIKSLAGGIREQFF
15 | TRBJ1-5 | TRBV28 | CASSLGTGGNQPQHF
16 | TRBJ2-2 | TRBV7-3 | CASSPRQGGGTGELFF
13 | TRBJ1-4 | TRBV29-1 | CSVEGQGSEKLFF
19 | TRBJ2-4 | TRBV19 | CASSIRTGTGERAKNIQYF
14 | TRBJ2-7 | TRBV9 | CASSRSGARGEQYF
16 | TRBJ2-1 | TRBV7-8 | CASSPLAGGQYNEQFF
16 | TRBJ1-2 | TRBV28 | CASKGTGGGGGYGYTF
11 | TRBJ1-6 | TRBV28 | CASSSVSPLHF
15 | TRBJ1-6 | TRBV7-9 | CASTLAGQGDSPLHF
14 | TRBJ2-3 | TRBV5-1 | CASSFGRGTDTQYF